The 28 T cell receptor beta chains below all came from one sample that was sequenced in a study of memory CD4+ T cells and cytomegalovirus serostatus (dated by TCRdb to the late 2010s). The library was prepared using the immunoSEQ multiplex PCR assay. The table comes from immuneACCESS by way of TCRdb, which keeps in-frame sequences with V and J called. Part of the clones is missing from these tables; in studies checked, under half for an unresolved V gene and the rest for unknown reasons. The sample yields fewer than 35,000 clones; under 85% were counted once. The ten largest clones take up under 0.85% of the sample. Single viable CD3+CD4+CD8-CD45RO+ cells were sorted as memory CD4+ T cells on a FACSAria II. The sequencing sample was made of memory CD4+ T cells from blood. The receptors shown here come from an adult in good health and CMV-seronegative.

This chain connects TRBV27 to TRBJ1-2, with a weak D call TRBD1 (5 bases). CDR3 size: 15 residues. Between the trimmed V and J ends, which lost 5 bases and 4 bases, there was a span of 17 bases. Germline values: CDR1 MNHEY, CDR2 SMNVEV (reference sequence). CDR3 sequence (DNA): TGTGCCAGCAGTACAAAATCTAGCGGGGGCTATGGCTACACCTTC. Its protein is CASSTKSSGGYGYTF.

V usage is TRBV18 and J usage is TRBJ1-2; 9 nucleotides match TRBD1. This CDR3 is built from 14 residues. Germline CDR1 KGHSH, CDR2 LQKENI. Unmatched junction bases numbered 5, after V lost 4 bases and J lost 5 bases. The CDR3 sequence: CASSRGDRAYGYTF. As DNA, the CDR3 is TGTGCCAGCTCACGCGGGGACAGGGCGTATGGCTACACCTTC.

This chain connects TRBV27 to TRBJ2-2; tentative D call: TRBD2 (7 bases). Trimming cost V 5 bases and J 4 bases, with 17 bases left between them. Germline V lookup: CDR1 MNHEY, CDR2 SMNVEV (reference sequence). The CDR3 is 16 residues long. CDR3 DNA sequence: TGTGCCAGCAGTCAAGTAGGGGGGGCGGCCACCGGGGAGCTGTTTTTT. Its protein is CASSQVGGAATGELFF.

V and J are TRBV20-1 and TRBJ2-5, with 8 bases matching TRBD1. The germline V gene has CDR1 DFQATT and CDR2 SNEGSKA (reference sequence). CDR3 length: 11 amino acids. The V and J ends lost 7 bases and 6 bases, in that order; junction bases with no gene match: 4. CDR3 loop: CSGQGQQTQYF. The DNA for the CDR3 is TGCAGTGGACAGGGGCAACAGACCCAGTACTTC.

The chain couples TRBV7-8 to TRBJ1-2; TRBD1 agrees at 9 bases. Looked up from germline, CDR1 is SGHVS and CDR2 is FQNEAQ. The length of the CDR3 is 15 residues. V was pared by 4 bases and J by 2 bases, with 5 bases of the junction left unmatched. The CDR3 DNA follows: TGTGCCAGCAGCTCCCGGGACAGGGAAAACTATGGCTACACCTTC. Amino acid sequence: CASSSRDRENYGYTF.

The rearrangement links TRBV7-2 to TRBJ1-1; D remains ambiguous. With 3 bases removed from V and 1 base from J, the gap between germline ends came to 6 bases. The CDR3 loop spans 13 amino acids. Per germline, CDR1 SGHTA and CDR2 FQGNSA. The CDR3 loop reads CASSFSGNTEAFF. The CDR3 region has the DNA TGTGCCAGCAGCTTCTCAGGGAACACTGAAGCTTTCTTT.

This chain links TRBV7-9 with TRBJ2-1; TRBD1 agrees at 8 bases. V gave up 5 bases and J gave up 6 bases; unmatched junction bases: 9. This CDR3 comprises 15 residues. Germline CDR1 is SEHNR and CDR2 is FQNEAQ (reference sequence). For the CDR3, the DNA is TGTGCCAGCAGCCACTCGACAGGGGCGGGCAATGAGCAGTTCTTC. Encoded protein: CASSHSTGAGNEQFF.

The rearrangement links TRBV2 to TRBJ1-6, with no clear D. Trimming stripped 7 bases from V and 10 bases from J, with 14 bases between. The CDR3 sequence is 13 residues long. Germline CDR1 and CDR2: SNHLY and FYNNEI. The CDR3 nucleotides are TGTGCCAGCACCGGACCCAAGTACTCACCCCTCCACTTT. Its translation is CASTGPKYSPLHF.

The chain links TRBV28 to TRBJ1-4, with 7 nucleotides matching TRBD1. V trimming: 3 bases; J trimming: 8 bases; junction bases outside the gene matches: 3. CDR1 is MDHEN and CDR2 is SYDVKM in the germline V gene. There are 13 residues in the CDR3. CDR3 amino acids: CASSFGTAEKLFF. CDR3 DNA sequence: TGTGCCAGCAGTTTCGGGACAGCCGAAAAACTGTTTTTT.

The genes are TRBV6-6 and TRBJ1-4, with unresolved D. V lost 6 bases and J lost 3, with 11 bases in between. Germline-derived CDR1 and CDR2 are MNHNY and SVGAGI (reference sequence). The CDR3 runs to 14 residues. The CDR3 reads CASSLVGPNEKLFF. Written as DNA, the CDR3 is TGTGCCAGCAGCCTCGTAGGGCCTAATGAAAAACTGTTTTTT.

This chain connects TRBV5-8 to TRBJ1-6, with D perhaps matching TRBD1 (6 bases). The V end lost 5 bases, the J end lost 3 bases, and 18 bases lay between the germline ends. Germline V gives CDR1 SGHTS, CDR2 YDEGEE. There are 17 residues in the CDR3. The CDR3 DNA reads TGTGCCAGCAGTCCCACTGGGGGCCAGTACTATAATTCACCCCTCCACTTT. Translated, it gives CASSPTGGQYYNSPLHF. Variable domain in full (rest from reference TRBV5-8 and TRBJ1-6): EAGVTQSPTHLIKTRGQQATLRCSPISGHTSVYWYQQALGLGLQFLLWYDEGEERNRGNFPPRFSGRQFPNYSSELNVNALELEDSALYLCASSPTGGQYYNSPLHFGNGTRLTVT.

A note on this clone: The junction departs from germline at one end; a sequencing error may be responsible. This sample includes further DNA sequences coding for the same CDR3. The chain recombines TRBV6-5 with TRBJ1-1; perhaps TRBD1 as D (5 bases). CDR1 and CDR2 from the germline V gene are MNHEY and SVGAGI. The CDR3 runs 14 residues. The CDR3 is CASSYLTGGTEAFF. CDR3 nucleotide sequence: TGTGCCAGCAGTTACCTTACAGGAGGCACTGAAGCCTTCTTT.

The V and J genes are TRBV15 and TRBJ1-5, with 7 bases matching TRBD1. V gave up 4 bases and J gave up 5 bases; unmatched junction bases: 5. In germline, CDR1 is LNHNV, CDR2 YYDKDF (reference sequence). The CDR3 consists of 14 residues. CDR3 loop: CATSTSGGHQPQHF. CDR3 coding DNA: TGTGCCACCAGCACTTCAGGGGGTCATCAGCCCCAGCATTTT.

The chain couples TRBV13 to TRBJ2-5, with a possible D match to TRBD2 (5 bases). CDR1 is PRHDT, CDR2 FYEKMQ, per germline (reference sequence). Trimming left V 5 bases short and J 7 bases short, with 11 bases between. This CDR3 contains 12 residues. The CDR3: CASSNRRGTQYF. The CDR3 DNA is TGTGCCAGCAGCAACCGCCGGGGGACCCAGTACTTC.

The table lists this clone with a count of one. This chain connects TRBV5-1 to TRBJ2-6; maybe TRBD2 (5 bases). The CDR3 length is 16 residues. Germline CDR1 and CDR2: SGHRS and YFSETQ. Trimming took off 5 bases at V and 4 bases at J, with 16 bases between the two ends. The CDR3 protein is CASSLAGGHGANVLTF. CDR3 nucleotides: TGCGCCAGCAGTCTTGCAGGCGGGCACGGGGCCAACGTCCTGACTTTC.

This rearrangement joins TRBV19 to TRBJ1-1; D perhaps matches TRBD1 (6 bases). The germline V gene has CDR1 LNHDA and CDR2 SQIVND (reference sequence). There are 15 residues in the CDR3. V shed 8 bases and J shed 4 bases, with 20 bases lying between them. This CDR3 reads CASVPLQGRGTEAFF. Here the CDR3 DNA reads TGTGCCAGTGTCCCCCTACAGGGCAGGGGCACTGAAGCTTTCTTT.

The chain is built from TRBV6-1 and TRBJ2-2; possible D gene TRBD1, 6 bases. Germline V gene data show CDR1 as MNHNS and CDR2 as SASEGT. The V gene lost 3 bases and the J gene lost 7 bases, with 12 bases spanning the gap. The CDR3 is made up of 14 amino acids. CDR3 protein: CASSDYRAYGELFF. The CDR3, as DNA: TGTGCCAGCAGTGACTACAGGGCCTACGGGGAGCTGTTTTTT.

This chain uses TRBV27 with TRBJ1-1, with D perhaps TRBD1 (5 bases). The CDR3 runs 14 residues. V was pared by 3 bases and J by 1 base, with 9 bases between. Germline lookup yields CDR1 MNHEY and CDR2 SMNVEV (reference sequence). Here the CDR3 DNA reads TGTGCCAGCAGTTTCCAGGGAAGGAACACTGAAGCTTTCTTT. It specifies CASSFQGRNTEAFF.

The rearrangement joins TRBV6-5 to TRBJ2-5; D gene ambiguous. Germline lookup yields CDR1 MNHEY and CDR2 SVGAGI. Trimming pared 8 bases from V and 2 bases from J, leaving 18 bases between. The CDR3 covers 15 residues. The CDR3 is CASFPGSNYQETQYF. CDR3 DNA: TGTGCCAGCTTCCCCGGATCAAACTATCAAGAGACCCAGTACTTC.

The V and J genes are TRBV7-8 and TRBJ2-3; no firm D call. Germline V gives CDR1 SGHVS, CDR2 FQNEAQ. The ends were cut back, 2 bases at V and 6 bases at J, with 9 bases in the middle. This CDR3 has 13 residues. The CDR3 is CASSLQERDTQYF. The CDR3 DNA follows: TGTGCCAGCAGCTTACAGGAGAGGGATACGCAGTATTTT.

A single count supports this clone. The CDR3 reads CASSQDPGGGNTIYF. CDR3 nucleotide sequence: TGCGCCAGCAGCCAAGATCCGGGGGGTGGAAACACCATATATTTT. The chain combines TRBV4-3 with TRBJ1-3, with D possibly matching TRBD1 (5 bases). V gave up 0 bases and J gave up 3 bases, with 9 bases separating them. CDR1 is LGHNA and CDR2 is YSLEER in the germline V gene. The CDR3 runs to 15 residues.

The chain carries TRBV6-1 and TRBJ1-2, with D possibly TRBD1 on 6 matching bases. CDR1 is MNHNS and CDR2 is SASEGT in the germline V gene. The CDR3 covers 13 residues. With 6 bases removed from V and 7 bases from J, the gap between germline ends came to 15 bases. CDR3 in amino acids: CASRGAGVGGYTF. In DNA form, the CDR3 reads TGTGCCAGCAGAGGGGCAGGGGTAGGTGGCTACACCTTC.

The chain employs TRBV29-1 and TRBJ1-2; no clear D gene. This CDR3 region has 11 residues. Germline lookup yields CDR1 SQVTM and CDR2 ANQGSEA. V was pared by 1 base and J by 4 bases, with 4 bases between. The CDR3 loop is CSVEVAYGYTF. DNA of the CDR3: TGCAGCGTTGAAGTGGCCTATGGCTACACCTTC. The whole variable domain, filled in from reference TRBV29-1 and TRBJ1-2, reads SAVISQKPSRDICQRGTSLTIQCQVDSQVTMMFWYRQQPGQSLTLIATANQGSEATYESGFVIDKFPISRPNLTFSTLTVSNMSPEDSSIYLCSVEVAYGYTFGSGTRLTVV.

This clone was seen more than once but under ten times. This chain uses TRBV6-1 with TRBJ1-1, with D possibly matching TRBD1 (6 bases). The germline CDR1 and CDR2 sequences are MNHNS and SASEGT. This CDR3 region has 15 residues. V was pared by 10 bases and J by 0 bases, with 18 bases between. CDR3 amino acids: CATRPGQLMNTEAFF. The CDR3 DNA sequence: TGTGCCACCAGACCTGGACAGTTAATGAACACTGAAGCTTTCTTT.

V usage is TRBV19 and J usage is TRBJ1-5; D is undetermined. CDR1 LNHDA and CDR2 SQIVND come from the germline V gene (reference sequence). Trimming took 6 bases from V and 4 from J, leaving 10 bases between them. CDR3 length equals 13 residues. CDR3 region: CASRRRENQPQHF. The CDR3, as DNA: TGTGCCAGTAGGAGACGGGAAAATCAGCCCCAGCATTTT.

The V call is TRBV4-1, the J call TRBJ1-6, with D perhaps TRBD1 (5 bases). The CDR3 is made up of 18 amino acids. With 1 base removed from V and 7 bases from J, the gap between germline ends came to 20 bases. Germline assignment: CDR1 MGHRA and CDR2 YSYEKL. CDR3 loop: CASSQADIPGLRNSPLHF. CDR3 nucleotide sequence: TGCGCCAGCAGCCAAGCAGACATTCCGGGACTAAGAAATTCACCCCTCCACTTT.

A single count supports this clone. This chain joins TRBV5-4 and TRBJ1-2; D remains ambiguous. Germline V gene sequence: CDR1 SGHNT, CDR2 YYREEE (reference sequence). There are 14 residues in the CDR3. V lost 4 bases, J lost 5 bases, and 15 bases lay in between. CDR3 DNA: TGTGCCAGCAGCGATGGACGGTCCGTATATGGCTACACCTTC. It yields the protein CASSDGRSVYGYTF.

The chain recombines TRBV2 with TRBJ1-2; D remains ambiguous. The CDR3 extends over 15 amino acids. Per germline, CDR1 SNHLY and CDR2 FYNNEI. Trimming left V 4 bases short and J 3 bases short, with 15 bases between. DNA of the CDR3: TGTGCCAGCAGTGTGGCGGCTCTTTCTTACTATGGCTACACCTTC. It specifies CASSVAALSYYGYTF.